Detailed here is one T cell receptor (beta chain). Antigen unknown. This sample is part of a study of vaccination effects on CD4 cells after COVID-19. Study in general: Samples that were drawn after vaccination came a median of 72 days after the second dose.

Overall study results and limits: Small numbers of convalescent patients limited the study. It also lacked early post-infection timepoints. Cross-reaction with common cold coronaviruses was seen in only 1 of 255 vaccine-induced clones from healthy vaccinees.

Germline V gene lookup returns CDR1 MNHNS and CDR2 SASEGT. The CDR3 consists of 15 residues. Trimming left V 2 bases short and J 6 bases short, with 16 bases between. Method: immunoSEQ multiplex PCR; TCRdb's copy keeps in-frame clones and lacks some. The data show approximately 25,000 clones, with 69% seen just once and approximately 8% held by the top ten. Antigen-specific CD4+ T cells expanded by the ViraFEST assay with viral peptide pools were then sequenced. Cells that had been cultured for roughly 9 days were the source of isolated CD4+ T cells. Each participant was given two doses of one vaccine (BNT162b2 or mRNA-1273). Each well held 2 million to 2.5 million PBMC cultured with around 9.2 ug/ml peptides and around 11 IU/ml IL-2.

The TCR comes from a human donor who received a COVID-19 vaccine. This chain connects TRBV6-1 to TRBJ1-1; possibly TRBD1 for D (5 bases). Here the sequenced sample was CD4+ T cells from PBMCs cultured with SARS-CoV-2 spike peptides, taken after COVID-19 vaccination. The CDR3 bases are TGTGCCAGCAGTGAACCCCCAGGGCGGTCTGCTGAAGCTTTCTTT. This translates into CASSEPPGRSAEAFF.